The T cell receptor (beta chain) described here comes from a study of T-cell memory formation after mild COVID-19 (dated by TCRdb to the early 2020s). Some background on the complete study: TCR sequence clusters from the two donors were largely donor specific. In two donors, T-cell clones that expanded and contracted after mild COVID-19 were followed by sequencing TCRalpha and TCRbeta repertoires longitudinally. Two young, previously healthy adult volunteers made up the cohort, one male and one female.

Summary of the overall study and its limitations: Some responding clones were found in pre-infection memory, which suggests that pre-existing cross-reactive memory T cells took part in the SARS-CoV-2 response. Contracting CD4+ clones appeared mostly in the CM and EM memory subsets, whereas CD8+ clones were enriched in EMRA. The second-wave clones that peaked on day 37 were not confirmed to be SARS-CoV-2 specific. Only a couple of mild cases were covered by the study, and larger cohorts that include severe cases with pre-infection samples were considered necessary. From day 15 to 85, contracting clones showed balanced CD4/CD8 phenotypes, whereas a second wave of clones that expanded from day 15 to 37 leaned towards CD4+.

As for this clonotype: There is no known antigen for this receptor. There are no base qualities to consult, and no much larger clone falls within one base.

The CDR3 starts with the cysteine, ends with the phenylalanine, and has 15 residues. The kept DNA is CDR3 alone, 45 bases in frame from the first base. CDR1 and CDR2 are drawn from the germline V gene: LGHNA, YSLEER. For this chain, trimming is 1 base at the V end and 6 bases at the J end, and the number of junction bases without a gene match is 6. TCRdb names Illumina NovaSeq 6000 as the instrument used. Using 5'RACE with constant-segment primers, TCRalpha and TCRbeta cDNA libraries were constructed, with sample barcodes and unique molecular identifiers added in the process. Trizol reagent was used to extract RNA from every sample. Libraries were amplified in two PCR steps, with a second sample barcode and Illumina TruSeq adapters added in the second step. Sequencing of libraries was performed on an Illumina NovaSeq with 2 x 150 bp paired-end reads. The paper's data handling went like this. Demultiplexing of reads and collapsing into UMI-guided consensus sequences were performed with migec v1.2.7. With mixcr v2.1.11, UMI consensuses were aligned to TRA and TRB V and J templates and assembled into clonotypes. A clonotype was counted as expanded or contracted only when both edgeR and NoisET called the clonotype significant, with the noise models trained on biological replicates. For edgeR calls, the cutoffs were a false discovery rate-adjusted p below 0.01 and a log2 fold-change threshold of 1. As an exploratory analysis of dynamics, max-normalized trajectories of the 1000 most abundant clonotypes were examined by PCA with hierarchical clustering. The CD4 or CD8 phenotype of responding clones was assigned using the separately sequenced CD4+ and CD8+ repertoires. Through fastp at Q25 and MiXCR, TCRdb rebuilt clones from the public reads, retaining in-frame beta chains. All rows with the same CDR3 protein become a single entry with the most common DNA and genes. These V and J calls derive from TCRdb rather than the authors' analysis. The sample table records 25,000 to 35,000 distinct CDR3 sequences; roughly 12% of these occur just once. Over 12% of the sample belongs to the ten largest clones.

PBMCs were isolated by Ficoll-Paque density gradient centrifugation. Sequenced input: PBMCs or a T cell subset sorted from them (not recorded which). The chain uses TRBV4-3 and TRBJ2-5, and TRBD2 matches 9 of the central bases. This TCR was sampled from an adult woman who had mild COVID-19 (a few samples of this study predate the infection). The sample titles of this study are shuffled in the database, so cell type and time point are left out; the donor was told from shared clones. The DNA reads TGCGCCAGCAGCCAAGGCGCTAGCGGGGTAAAGACCCAGTACTTC. Its product reads: CASSQGASGVKTQYF.